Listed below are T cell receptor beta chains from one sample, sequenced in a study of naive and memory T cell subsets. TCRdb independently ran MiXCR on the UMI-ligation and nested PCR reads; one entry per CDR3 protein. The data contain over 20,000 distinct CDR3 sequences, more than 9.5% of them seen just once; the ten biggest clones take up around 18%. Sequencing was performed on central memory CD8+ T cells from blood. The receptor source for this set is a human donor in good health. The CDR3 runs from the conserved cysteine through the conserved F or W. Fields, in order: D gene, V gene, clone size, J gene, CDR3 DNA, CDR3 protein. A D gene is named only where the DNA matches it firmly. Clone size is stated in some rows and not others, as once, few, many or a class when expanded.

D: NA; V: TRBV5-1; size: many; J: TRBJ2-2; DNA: TGCGCCAGCAGCTTGGTGAATCCCCAGGGTTACACCGGGGAGCTGTTTTTT; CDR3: CASSLVNPQGYTGELFF
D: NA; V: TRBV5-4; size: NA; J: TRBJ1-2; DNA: TGTGCCAGCAGCTCGACTGGGATAGGGCTGAGTGCGCACTATGGCTACACCTTC; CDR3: CASSSTGIGLSAHYGYTF
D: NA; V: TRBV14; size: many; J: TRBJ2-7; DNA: TGTGCCAGCAGCCAAGAAGAGGCGCTACCTTACGAGCAGTACTTC; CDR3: CASSQEEALPYEQYF
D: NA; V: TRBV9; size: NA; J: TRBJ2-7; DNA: TGTGCCAGCAGCGTAAGGCCAGTGGGTGCCTACGAGCAGTACTTC; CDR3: CASSVRPVGAYEQYF
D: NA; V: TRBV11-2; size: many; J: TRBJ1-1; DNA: TGTGCCAGCAGCTCCCGATTCATGCAACTTGAAGCTTTCTTT; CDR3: CASSSRFMQLEAFF
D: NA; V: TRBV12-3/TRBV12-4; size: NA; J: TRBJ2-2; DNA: TGTGCCAGCAGTTTACGACCGGGGAGCACCGGGGAGCTGTTTTTT; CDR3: CASSLRPGSTGELFF
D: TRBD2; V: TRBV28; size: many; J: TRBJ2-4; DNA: TGTGCCAGCAGTCCTGGACTAGTCGCGGCGGGTCAGTACTTC; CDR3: CASSPGLVAAGQYF
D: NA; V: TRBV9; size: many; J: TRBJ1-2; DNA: TGTGCCAGCAGCGGGACGGACGACATAGCGGACTATGGCTACACCTTC; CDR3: CASSGTDDIADYGYTF
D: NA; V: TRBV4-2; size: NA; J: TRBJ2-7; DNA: TGTGCCAGCAGCCAAGAGCGGGAATTGTACGAGCAGTACTTC; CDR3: CASSQERELYEQYF
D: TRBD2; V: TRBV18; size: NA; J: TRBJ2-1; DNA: TGTGCCAGCTCACCACTAGCGGGAGTGAATGAGCAGTTCTTC; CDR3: CASSPLAGVNEQFF
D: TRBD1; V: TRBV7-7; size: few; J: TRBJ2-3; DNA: TGTGCCAGCAGCACCCCCCTTGGACAGGAAGTCACAGATACGCAGTATTTT; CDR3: CASSTPLGQEVTDTQYF
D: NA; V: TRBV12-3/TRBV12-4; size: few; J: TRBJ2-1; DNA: TGTGCCAGCAGGCCGTCCGTAAGACAGGGAGGTCCCTACAATGAGCAGTTCTTC; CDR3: CASRPSVRQGGPYNEQFF
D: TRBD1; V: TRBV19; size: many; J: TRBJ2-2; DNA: TGTGCCAGTGGAACAGGGGGTGGGGCCGGGGAGCTGTTTTTT; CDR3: CASGTGGGAGELFF
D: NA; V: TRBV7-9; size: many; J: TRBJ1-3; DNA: TGTGCCAGCAGCTTAGGGTCCAGGCCTGGAAACACCATATATTTT; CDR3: CASSLGSRPGNTIYF
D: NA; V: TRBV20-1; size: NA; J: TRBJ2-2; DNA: TGCAGTGCTATGGATCCCCTTGTTGTGTCCGGGGAGCTGTTTTTT; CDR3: CSAMDPLVVSGELFF
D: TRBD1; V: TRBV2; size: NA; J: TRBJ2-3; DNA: TGTGCCAGCAGTCCGACAGGGCCCACAGATACGCAGTATTTT; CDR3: CASSPTGPTDTQYF
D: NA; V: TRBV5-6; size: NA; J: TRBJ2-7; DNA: TGTGCCAGCAGCCCATGCGGGACACTCGAGCAGTACTTC; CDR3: CASSPCGTLEQYF
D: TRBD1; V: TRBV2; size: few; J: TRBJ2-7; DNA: TGTGCCAGCAGTGGACAGGGGTGGAGGAACGAGCAGTACTTC; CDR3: CASSGQGWRNEQYF
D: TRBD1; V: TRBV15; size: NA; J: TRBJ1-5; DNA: TGTGCCACCAGCAGTGGAGGGGGCGTTCAGCCCCAGCATTTT; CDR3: CATSSGGGVQPQHF
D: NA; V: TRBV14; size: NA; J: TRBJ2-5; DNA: TGTGCCAGCAGCCGGATTACAACTCAAGAGACCCAGTACTTC; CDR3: CASSRITTQETQYF
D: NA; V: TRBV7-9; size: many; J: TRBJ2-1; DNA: TGTGCCAGCAGCTTCCGCTTAGGCAATGAGCAGTTCTTC; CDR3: CASSFRLGNEQFF
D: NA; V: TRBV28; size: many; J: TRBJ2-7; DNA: TGTGCCAGCAGTTTATATGGTCGACGGGGCAGGCTCTACGAGCAGTACTTC; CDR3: CASSLYGRRGRLYEQYF
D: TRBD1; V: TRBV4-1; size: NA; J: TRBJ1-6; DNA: TGCGCCAGCAGCCAAGATAGGATGGGGCTCGGGACAGAGCTTAATTCACCCCTCCACTTT; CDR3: CASSQDRMGLGTELNSPLHF
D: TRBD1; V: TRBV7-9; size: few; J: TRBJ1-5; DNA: TGTGCCAGCAGCGCAACAGGGGGCTGGCAGCCCCAGCATTTT; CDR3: CASSATGGWQPQHF
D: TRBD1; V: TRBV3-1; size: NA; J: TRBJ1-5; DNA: TGTGCCAGCAGCCAAGATGGGGGACAGCGGAATCAGCCCCAGCATTTT; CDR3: CASSQDGGQRNQPQHF
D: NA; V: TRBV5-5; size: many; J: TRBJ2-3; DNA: TGTGCCAGCAGCTTGCGGGCCTCGGTGACAGATACGCAGTATTTT; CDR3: CASSLRASVTDTQYF
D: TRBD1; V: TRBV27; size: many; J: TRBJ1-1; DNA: TGTGCCAGCAGTTTCAAGGGGGCGGCCACTGAAGCTTTCTTT; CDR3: CASSFKGAATEAFF
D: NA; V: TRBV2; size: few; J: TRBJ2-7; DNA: TGTGCCAGCAGTGATTCTGGGGACTACGAGCAGTACTTC; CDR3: CASSDSGDYEQYF
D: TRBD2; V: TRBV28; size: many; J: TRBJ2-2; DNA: TGTGCCAGCAGTTTTCTTCCTAGCGGCGCGAACACCGGGGAGCTGTTTTTT; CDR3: CASSFLPSGANTGELFF
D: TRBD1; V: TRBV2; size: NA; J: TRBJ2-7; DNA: TGTGCCAGCAGTGATTGGGGACAGCGCTCCTACGAGCAGTACTTC; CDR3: CASSDWGQRSYEQYF
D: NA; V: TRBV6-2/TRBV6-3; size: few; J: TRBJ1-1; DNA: TGTGCCAGCAGTTACTCGAGGATGAACACTGAAGCTTTCTTT; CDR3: CASSYSRMNTEAFF
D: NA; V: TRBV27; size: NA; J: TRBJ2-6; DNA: TGTGCCAGCAGTCTAGGGGTAGGGGCCAACGTCCTGACTTTC; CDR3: CASSLGVGANVLTF
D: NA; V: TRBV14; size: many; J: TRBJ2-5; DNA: TGTGCCAGCAGCCAAGCTTACTCGAAAGAGACCCAGTACTTC; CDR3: CASSQAYSKETQYF
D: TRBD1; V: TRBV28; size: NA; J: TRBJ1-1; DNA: TGTGCCAGCAGCCCGACAGGGACTTACACTGAAGCTTTCTTT; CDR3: CASSPTGTYTEAFF
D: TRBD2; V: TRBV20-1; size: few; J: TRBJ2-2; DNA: TGCAGTGCTAGGGCTAGCGGGGACCACACCGGGGAGCTGTTTTTT; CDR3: CSARASGDHTGELFF
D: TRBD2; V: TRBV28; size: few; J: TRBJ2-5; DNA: TGTGCCAGCAGTCCACCGCTTCTGAGTGCTAGCGGGAGGAGGGAGACCCAGTACTTC; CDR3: CASSPPLLSASGRRETQYF
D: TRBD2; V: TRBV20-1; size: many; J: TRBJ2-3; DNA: TGCAGTGCTAGAGATTCCACTAGCGGGAATTTCCCCCCCACAGATACGCAGTATTTT; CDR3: CSARDSTSGNFPPTDTQYF
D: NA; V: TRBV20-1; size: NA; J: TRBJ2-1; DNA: TGCAGTGCTAGAAGGGACAAAAGCACCTACAATGAGCAGTTCTTC; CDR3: CSARRDKSTYNEQFF
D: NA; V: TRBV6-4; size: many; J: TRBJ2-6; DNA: TGTGCCAGCAGTGACTCACAATCTGGGGCCAACGTCCTGACTTTC; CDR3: CASSDSQSGANVLTF
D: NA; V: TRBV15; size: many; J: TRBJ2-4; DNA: TGTGCCACCAGCAGAGCGGCACAGGCGGGGATCCTAGCCAAAAACATTCAGTACTTC; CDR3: CATSRAAQAGILAKNIQYF
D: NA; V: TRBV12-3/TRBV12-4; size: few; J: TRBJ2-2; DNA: TGTGCCAGCAGCTTACGGCCGGACGCCTCGGGGGAGCTGTTTTTT; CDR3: CASSLRPDASGELFF
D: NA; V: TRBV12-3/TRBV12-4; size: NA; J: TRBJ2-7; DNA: TGTGCCAGCAGTTTTTTCGCTAGCAAACACTACGAGCAGTACTTC; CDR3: CASSFFASKHYEQYF